This entry features one T cell receptor (beta chain) sequence. These data belong to a study of CD8 T cells in Susac syndrome. Random hexamers were used to reverse transcribe 0.5 to 1 ug of RNA. TCRdb fed the immunoSEQ multiplex PCR reads into MiXCR, producing one record per CDR3 protein. The top ten clones hold around 0.34% of a sample with more than 75,000 distinct CDR3 sequences, about 93% of them seen once. Sequencing used CD8+ T cells from PBMCs. The sequence came from a human donor in good health.

This chain's CDR3 is CASSIQGYSNQPQHF. The DNA of the CDR3 is TGTGCCAGCAGTATACAGGGCTATAGCAATCAGCCCCAGCATTTT. This rearrangement joins TRBV5-8 to TRBJ1-5, with D perhaps matching TRBD1 (6 bases). The CDR3 length is 15 residues. Germline V gene sequence: CDR1 SGHTS, CDR2 YDEGEE. V gave up 5 bases and J gave up 0 bases, with 12 bases separating them.